This T cell receptor beta chain was sequenced during a study of blood T cell repertoires in COVID-19. The CDR3 spans 15 residues. Germline values: CDR1 SNHLY, CDR2 FYNNEI. V shed 8 bases, J shed 4 bases, and the junction held 11 bases outside the gene matches. Profiling relied on immunoSEQ multiplex PCR, and the TCRdb table lists in-frame clones only, not all of them. The sample has about 170,000 clones, over 80% seen once. This chain connects TRBV2 to TRBJ1-5, with 7 positions matching TRBD1. The sequenced material came from peripheral blood. This clonotype originated in a woman in her seventies with acute or convalescent COVID-19. The CDR3 protein is CASGLDLRGNQPQHF. The CDR3 bases are TGTGCCAGCGGCTTGGACCTCAGGGGGAATCAGCCCCAGCATTTT.